The 32 T cell receptor beta chains in this list originate from one sample, sequenced in a study of cytomegalovirus exposure and HLA in healthy donors. The primer mix had 60 Vbeta and 13 Jbeta primers. The assay was immunoSEQ multiplex PCR, and TCRdb's table has in-frame clones only and misses some. The table shows 110,000 or so clones, with roughly three quarters occurring only once. Sequencing used PBMCs. Every receptor here comes from a man aged 50 to 60 in good health and CMV-seropositive.

This chain uses TRBV29-1 with TRBJ2-3; D might be TRBD2 (6 bases). The germline V gene has CDR1 SQVTM and CDR2 ANQGSEA. This CDR3 comprises 15 residues. V shed 5 bases and J shed 2 bases, with 17 bases lying between them. The CDR3: CSVTPLAGSTDTQYF. CDR3 coding DNA: TGCAGCGTTACCCCCCTGGCGGGGTCCACAGATACGCAGTATTTT.

The chain joins TRBV27 to TRBJ1-1; no firm D call. The V gene lost 3 bases and the J gene lost 2 bases, with 7 bases spanning the gap. Germline values: CDR1 MNHEY, CDR2 SMNVEV (reference sequence). The CDR3 contains 13 residues. The CDR3 region has the DNA TGTGCCAGCAGTTTGCTACTTAACACTGAAGCTTTCTTT. It encodes CASSLLLNTEAFF.

This clone was seen only once. The chain uses TRBV7-9 and TRBJ2-7; D is undetermined. This CDR3 has 13 residues. The germline V and J ends were trimmed by 6 bases and 2 bases, with 11 bases remaining between them. Germline CDR1 reads SEHNR; CDR2 reads FQNEAQ (reference sequence). The CDR3 protein is CASSPMGAYEQYF. CDR3 DNA: TGTGCCAGCAGTCCGATGGGCGCCTACGAGCAGTACTTC.

V and J are TRBV5-8 and TRBJ1-5; tentatively, D is TRBD1 (6 bases). The V end was cut by 6 bases, the J end by 2 bases, with 18 bases between. Germline V gene data show CDR1 as SGHTS and CDR2 as YDEGEE. The CDR3 contains 16 residues. The CDR3 loop reads CASNRRGRGGNQPQHF. In DNA, the CDR3 is TGTGCCAGCAACCGACGGGGCAGGGGAGGCAATCAGCCCCAGCATTTT. Using reference TRBV5-8 and TRBJ1-5 for the parts outside the CDR3, the full variable domain is EAGVTQSPTHLIKTRGQQATLRCSPISGHTSVYWYQQALGLGLQFLLWYDEGEERNRGNFPPRFSGRQFPNYSSELNVNALELEDSALYLCASNRRGRGGNQPQHFGDGTRLSIL.

The V call is TRBV6-6, the J call TRBJ2-3, with 12 bases aligning to TRBD2. There are 16 residues in the CDR3. Unmatched junction bases numbered 2, after V lost 0 bases and J lost 4 bases. Germline V gives CDR1 MNHNY, CDR2 SVGAGI (reference sequence). CDR3 in amino acids: CASSYSTSGSPDTQYF. CDR3 sequence (DNA): TGTGCCAGCAGTTACTCGACTAGCGGGAGCCCAGATACGCAGTATTTT.

The chain recombines TRBV27 with TRBJ1-1, with D uncertain. V shed 4 bases and J shed 6 bases, with 15 bases lying between them. The germline gives CDR1 MNHEY, CDR2 SMNVEV (reference sequence). The CDR3 extends over 14 amino acids. The CDR3 region is CASSSQQKGAEAFF. In DNA form, the CDR3 reads TGTGCCAGCAGTTCCCAACAGAAAGGCGCTGAAGCTTTCTTT.

This clone was counted between two and nine times. The V call is TRBV4-2, the J call TRBJ2-1; possibly TRBD2 for D (6 bases). V shed 2 bases and J shed 6 bases, with 14 bases lying between them. Germline V gives CDR1 LGHNA, CDR2 YNFKEQ. This CDR3 is built from 15 residues. The CDR3 region has the DNA TGTGCCAGCAGCCAAACGGGGGAGCCGAGCAATGAGCAGTTCTTC. This encodes CASSQTGEPSNEQFF.

This clone was seen a handful of times. The chain recombines TRBV15 with TRBJ2-3; 7 positions agree with TRBD1. Germline lookup yields CDR1 LNHNV and CDR2 YYDKDF (reference sequence). Trimming at V came to 1 base and at J to 2 bases, leaving 3 bases not matched to a gene. There are 15 residues in the CDR3. CDR3 loop: CATSRAGQTTDTQYF. CDR3 in DNA: TGTGCCACCAGCAGAGCGGGACAGACCACAGATACGCAGTATTTT. The variable domain in full, with the rest retrieved from reference TRBV15 and TRBJ2-3, is DAMVIQNPRYQVTQFGKPVTLSCSQTLNHNVMYWYQQKSSQAPKLLFHYYDKDFNNEADTPDNFQSRRPNTSFCFLDIRSPGLGDTAMYLCATSRAGQTTDTQYFGPGTRLTVL.

This clone has only a few counts. This chain links TRBV7-2 with TRBJ2-3, with D perhaps TRBD2 (6 bases). Germline V gene lookup returns CDR1 SGHTA and CDR2 FQGNSA. V lost 1 base, J lost 6 bases, and 14 bases lay in between. CDR3 length: 15 residues. For the CDR3, the DNA is TGTGCCAGCAGCTTAGAGGCTAGCGCCCCCGATACGCAGTATTTT. The encoded protein is CASSLEASAPDTQYF.

This chain uses TRBV10-2 with TRBJ1-2; tentative D call: TRBD1 (5 bases). Trimming took 5 bases from V and 3 from J, leaving 16 bases between them. The CDR3 has 15 residues. Germline CDR1 is WSHSY and CDR2 is SAAADI. The CDR3, as DNA: TGCGCCAGCAGTTATGGGGGGAGTGGAGACTATGGCTACACCTTC. Amino acid sequence: CASSYGGSGDYGYTF.

In its sample, this clone was seen a few times. This sequence joins TRBV28 and TRBJ2-1; 8 nucleotides line up with TRBD1. Losses at the gene ends were 5 bases for V and 3 bases for J; bases not matched to a gene: 3. The germline gives CDR1 MDHEN, CDR2 SYDVKM. The CDR3 is 14 amino acids. In DNA, the CDR3 is TGTGCCAGCAGTCCAGGGGGCGGCTACAATGAGCAGTTCTTC. Translated, it gives CASSPGGGYNEQFF.

The table lists this clone with a count of one. The chain recombines TRBV19 with TRBJ1-2; 7 bases align to TRBD1. The CDR3 sequence is 14 residues long. CDR1 and CDR2 (germline): LNHDA, SQIVND (reference sequence). V was pared by 5 bases and J by 2 bases, with 5 bases of the junction left unmatched. The CDR3 protein is CASSFDRVNYGYTF. The CDR3 nucleotides read TGTGCCAGTAGTTTCGACAGGGTCAACTATGGCTACACCTTC. The full variable domain, completed using reference TRBV19 and TRBJ1-2, is DGGITQSPKYLFRKEGQNVTLSCEQNLNHDAMYWYRQDPGQGLRLIYYSQIVNDFQKGDIAEGYSVSREKKESFPLTVTSAQKNPTAFYLCASSFDRVNYGYTFGSGTRLTVV.

The chain joins TRBV11-3 to TRBJ2-3; possible D gene TRBD1, 5 bases. The CDR3 covers 14 residues. Per germline, CDR1 SGHNT and CDR2 YENEEA. V was clipped by 1 base and J by 5 bases, with 10 bases between them. The CDR3 is CASSLAQGGDTQYF. The CDR3 bases are TGTGCCAGCAGCTTAGCGCAGGGCGGAGATACGCAGTATTTT.

The chain recombines TRBV19 with TRBJ2-7; D perhaps matches TRBD1 (5 bases). Germline V gene lookup returns CDR1 LNHDA and CDR2 SQIVND (reference sequence). Trimming left V 10 bases short and J 0 bases short, with 16 bases between. This CDR3 is 14 amino acids long. The CDR3 DNA sequence: TGTGCCACCACGCAGACAGCCTCCTCCTACGAGCAGTACTTC. This encodes CATTQTASSYEQYF.

As to this clone: One end of the junction does not line up with germline, which may come from a read error. For the CDR3, the DNA is TGTGCCAGCAGCCCCCGGACAGGTGAAGAACTGTTTTTT. Its translation is CASSPRTGEELFF. V is TRBV5-4 and J is TRBJ1-4, with TRBD1 identical over 7 bases. The CDR3 covers 13 residues. Germline CDR1 and CDR2: SGHNT and YYREEE (reference sequence).

CDR3 nucleotide sequence: TGTGCCAGCAGTATAGCGGAAGATACGCAGTATTTT. Translating gives CASSIAEDTQYF. This chain links TRBV2 with TRBJ2-3, with D possibly TRBD2 on 6 matching bases. There are 12 residues in the CDR3. Germline lookup yields CDR1 SNHLY and CDR2 FYNNEI. The V end lost 5 bases, the J end lost 5 bases, and 8 bases lay between the germline ends.

In its sample, this clone was seen a few times. V gene TRBV7-9 combines with J gene TRBJ2-7; TRBD1 matches 8 bases. V was clipped by 7 bases and J by 5 bases; unmatched bases: 13. CDR1 is SEHNR and CDR2 is FQNEAQ in the germline V gene (reference sequence). This CDR3 comprises 15 residues. CDR3 sequence reads: CASTLDRVVWNEQYF. The CDR3 nucleotides are TGTGCCAGCACCCTGGACAGGGTAGTCTGGAACGAGCAGTACTTC. The full variable domain, completed using reference TRBV7-9 and TRBJ2-7, is DTGVSQNPRHKITKRGQNVTFRCDPISEHNRLYWYRQTLGQGPEFLTYFQNEAQLEKSRLLSDRFSAERPKGSFSTLEIQRTEQGDSAMYLCASTLDRVVWNEQYFGPGTRLTVT.

The rearrangement uses TRBV10-3 and TRBJ1-2, with unresolved D. This CDR3 spans 11 amino acids. Germline V gene lookup returns CDR1 ENHRY and CDR2 SYGVKD. The germline V and J ends were trimmed by 4 bases and 8 bases, with 8 bases remaining between them. In nucleotides, the CDR3 is TGTGCCATCAGTGGTGGAGGGGGCTACACCTTC. Its translation is CAISGGGGYTF.

J is TRBJ1-2 and V is TRBV4-3; D is unclear. CDR3 length: 13 amino acids. V lost 0 bases and J lost 3, with 5 bases in between. Germline loops: CDR1 LGHNA, CDR2 YSLEER. DNA of the CDR3: TGCGCCAGCAGCCAAGATTTCGACTATGGCTACACCTTC. This gives the protein CASSQDFDYGYTF.

The CDR3 bases are TGTGCCAGCAGCTTGTATGGGGCAGGTCAGCCCCAGCATTTT. Its protein product is CASSLYGAGQPQHF. This sequence joins TRBV5-6 and TRBJ1-5, with a tentative D call TRBD1 (5 bases). V dropped 1 base and J dropped 6 bases, with 11 bases sitting between them. This CDR3 is built from 14 residues. Germline V gene lookup returns CDR1 SGHDT and CDR2 YYEEEE.

The chain couples TRBV28 to TRBJ2-1, with 12 bases matching TRBD2. Germline V gene data show CDR1 as MDHEN and CDR2 as SYDVKM. The V segment lost 5 bases and the J segment 6 bases; nucleotides outside the gene matches: 11. The CDR3 extends over 17 amino acids. The CDR3 bases are TGTGCCAGCAGTCCCCCGCTCCGGACTAGCGGGATCAATGAGCAGTTCTTC. This encodes CASSPPLRTSGINEQFF.

The V call is TRBV28, the J call TRBJ2-2; 7 nucleotides align to TRBD2. Germline CDR1 is MDHEN and CDR2 is SYDVKM. The CDR3 spans 12 residues. CDR3 loop: CAAGRSTGELFF. DNA for the CDR3: TGTGCAGCCGGGAGGTCAACCGGGGAGCTGTTTTTT.

V usage is TRBV7-9 and J usage is TRBJ2-7; TRBD1 matches at 8 bases. The germline gives CDR1 SEHNR, CDR2 FQNEAQ (reference sequence). V shed 4 bases and J 4 bases; nucleotides not matched to a gene: 9. This CDR3 region has 15 residues. CDR3 in amino acids: CASSSLDRAGYEQYF. In DNA form, the CDR3 reads TGTGCCAGCAGCTCCCTGGACAGGGCGGGGTACGAGCAGTACTTC.

This clone came up once. The CDR3 DNA is TGTGCCAGCAGCCAAGATTATGGGCGAAACTATGGCTACACCTTC. It yields the protein CASSQDYGRNYGYTF. This chain joins TRBV14 and TRBJ1-2, with D uncertain. Looked up from germline, CDR1 is SGHDN and CDR2 is FVKESK. Trimming stripped 0 bases from V and 2 bases from J, with 10 bases between. CDR3 length equals 15 residues.

The chain links TRBV12-5 to TRBJ1-5; possible D gene TRBD1, 6 bases. CDR3 length equals 12 residues. V was shortened by 7 bases and J by 7 bases, with 11 bases between the two germline ends. Germline CDR1 and CDR2: LGHNT and FRNRAP. CDR3 nucleotides: TGTGCTAGTGCCTCGGGGGGCCAGCCCCAGCATTTT. Its translation is CASASGGQPQHF.

This chain connects TRBV11-3 to TRBJ2-1, with 10 bases aligning to TRBD2. Trimming took 1 base from V and 7 from J; bases not matched to a gene: 4. CDR3 length: 15 amino acids. Germline CDR1 is SGHNT and CDR2 is YENEEA. The CDR3 DNA reads TGTGCCAGCAGCTTAGGAGCGGGGGGGTTTAATGAGCAGTTCTTC. This gives the protein CASSLGAGGFNEQFF. Combining the CDR3 with reference TRBV11-3 and TRBJ2-1 gives the whole variable domain EAGVVQSPRYKIIEKKQPVAFWCNPISGHNTLYWYLQNLGQGPELLIRYENEEAVDDSQLPKDRFSAERLKGVDSTLKIQPAELGDSAVYLCASSLGAGGFNEQFFGPGTRLTVL.

The chain is built from TRBV18 and TRBJ1-4; 8 bases map to TRBD1. In germline, CDR1 is KGHSH, CDR2 LQKENI. Unmatched junction bases numbered 8, after V lost 3 bases and J lost 8 bases. This CDR3 has 15 residues. The CDR3 DNA reads TGTGCCAGCTCACCCCAGACAGGGGAACGGGAAAAACTGTTTTTT. Its translation is CASSPQTGEREKLFF.

V usage is TRBV7-2 and J usage is TRBJ2-3; 10 nucleotides line up with TRBD2. The junction had 9 bases not matched to a gene; V was cut back by 5 bases and J by 7 bases. The germline V gene has CDR1 SGHTA and CDR2 FQGNSA. The CDR3 has 15 residues. CDR3 bases: TGTGCCAGCAGCCCTATAGCGGGGGGTCAGAATACGCAGTATTTT. The encoded protein is CASSPIAGGQNTQYF.

The CDR3 DNA follows: TGCGCCAGCAGCCAAGATTATAGGGCAGGGAAGGAAAAACTGTTTTTT. This codes for CASSQDYRAGKEKLFF. The chain uses TRBV4-1 and TRBJ1-4; the D gene is possibly TRBD1 (5 bases). CDR1 is MGHRA, CDR2 YSYEKL, per germline. The CDR3 spans 16 residues. V was shortened by 0 bases and J by 8 bases, with 16 bases between the two germline ends.

In regard to this clone: The sample has other DNA sequences that encode this CDR3 too. The genes are TRBV7-9 and TRBJ1-1; 7 nucleotides line up with TRBD1. Germline CDR1 SEHNR, CDR2 FQNEAQ (reference sequence). The CDR3 is 14 residues long. Losses at the gene ends were 2 bases for V and 3 bases for J; bases not matched to a gene: 3. The chain's CDR3 is CASSLPGGDTEAFF. The CDR3 region has the DNA TGTGCCAGCAGCTTACCAGGGGGAGACACTGAAGCTTTCTTT.

A few counts support this clone. The chain joins TRBV6-1 to TRBJ1-2, with 8 nucleotides matching TRBD1. Germline values: CDR1 MNHNS, CDR2 SASEGT. J was trimmed by 2 bases and V by 7 bases; bases with no gene match: 9. The CDR3 is made up of 15 amino acids. CDR3 residues: CASIITRTGNYGYTF. The CDR3 nucleotides read TGTGCCAGCATTATCACTCGGACAGGGAACTATGGCTACACCTTC.

The chain's CDR3 is CASSQDRENTEAFF. CDR3 nucleotide sequence: TGTGCCAGCAGCCAAGATCGGGAGAACACTGAAGCTTTCTTT. The chain is built from TRBV4-2 and TRBJ1-1; the D is unclear. The V gene's germline CDR1 is LGHNA and CDR2 YNFKEQ. Deletions cut 0 bases from V and 1 base from J, with 6 bases between. There are 14 residues in the CDR3.